The 5 T cell receptor beta chains in this list originate from one sample, sequenced in a study of cytomegalovirus exposure and HLA in healthy donors. With 60 Vbeta and 13 Jbeta primers, the PCR was carried out. The table came from immunoSEQ multiplex PCR; TCRdb's copy has only in-frame clones and leaves some out. The sample consists of over 150,000 clones, 75% to 90% of them appearing once. Material for sequencing was PBMCs. These receptors were collected from a human donor in good health.

The chain employs TRBV2 and TRBJ2-1; weak D call: TRBD2 (6 bases). Deletions cut 6 bases from V and 0 bases from J, with 12 bases between. The CDR3 has 15 residues. Germline lookup yields CDR1 SNHLY and CDR2 FYNNEI. CDR3 loop: CASSRDGSSYNEQFF. CDR3 sequence (DNA): TGTGCCAGCAGCAGGGACGGGAGCTCCTACAATGAGCAGTTCTTC.

The chain recombines TRBV7-8 with TRBJ2-6; D might be TRBD2 (5 bases). Germline CDR1 reads SGHVS; CDR2 reads FQNEAQ. Trimming left V 1 base short and J 0 bases short, with 10 bases between. This CDR3 contains 17 residues. CDR3 protein: CASSLELGSSGANVLTF. The CDR3 nucleotides read TGTGCCAGCAGCTTAGAACTAGGAAGCTCTGGGGCCAACGTCCTGACTTTC.

The chain couples TRBV7-9 to TRBJ2-1; 9 bases map to TRBD1. CDR3 length: 17 residues. CDR1 and CDR2 (germline): SEHNR, FQNEAQ (reference sequence). V lost 6 bases, J lost 6 bases, and 15 bases stayed unmatched. CDR3 sequence: CASSLRTGTGMVNEQFF. The CDR3 DNA is TGTGCCAGCAGTTTGAGGACCGGGACAGGGATGGTCAATGAGCAGTTCTTC.

This clone has only a few counts. This sequence joins TRBV10-3 and TRBJ2-5; tentatively, D is TRBD2 (6 bases). The CDR3 is 15 amino acids. Between the trimmed V and J ends, which lost 6 bases and 3 bases, there was a span of 17 bases. Germline values: CDR1 ENHRY, CDR2 SYGVKD. Written as DNA, the CDR3 is TGTGCCATCAGCACGGGACTCAACGTCAAAGAGACCCAGTACTTC. Its translation: CAISTGLNVKETQYF.

In DNA, the CDR3 is TGCGCCAGCAGCCGGCCCCAGGGGGAAGGCTACACCTTC. Translated, it gives CASSRPQGEGYTF. V usage is TRBV4-1 and J usage is TRBJ1-2, with TRBD1 matching over 7 bases. Germline V gives CDR1 MGHRA, CDR2 YSYEKL. The CDR3 is 13 residues long. V shed 4 bases, J shed 8 bases, and the junction held 7 bases outside the gene matches.